This T cell receptor beta chain was found in a study of blood T cells in healthy people across ages. In germline, CDR1 is DFQATT, CDR2 SNEGSKA (reference sequence). Trimming pared 8 bases from V and 1 base from J, leaving 8 bases between. CDR3 length: 11 amino acids. Each sample yielded at least 5.5 micrograms of PBMC total RNA. A second PCR of about 7 to 12 cycles used a sample-barcoded 5' primer and a J-beta primer mix. Using its own MiXCR run on the 5' RACE reads, TCRdb lists one record per CDR3 protein. Of fewer than 800,000 distinct CDR3 sequences in the sample, around half are singletons; the top ten hold approximately 32%.

Sequenced input: blood. The origin of this receptor is a woman aged 55-70 years in good health. The J gene is TRBJ1-1, the V gene TRBV20-1, with D possibly TRBD1 on 6 matching bases. DNA of the CDR3: TGCAGTCCGACAGGGAACACTGAAGCTTTCTTT. Protein sequence: CSPTGNTEAFF.